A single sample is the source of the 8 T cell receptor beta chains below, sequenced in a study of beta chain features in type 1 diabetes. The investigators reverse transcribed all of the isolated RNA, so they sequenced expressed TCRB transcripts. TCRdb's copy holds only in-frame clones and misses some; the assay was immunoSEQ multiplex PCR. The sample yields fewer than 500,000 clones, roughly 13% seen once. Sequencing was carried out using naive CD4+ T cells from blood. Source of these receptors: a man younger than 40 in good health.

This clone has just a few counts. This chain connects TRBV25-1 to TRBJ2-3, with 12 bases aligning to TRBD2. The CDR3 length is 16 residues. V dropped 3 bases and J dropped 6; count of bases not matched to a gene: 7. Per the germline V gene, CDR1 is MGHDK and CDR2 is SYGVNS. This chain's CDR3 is CASSDLTSGSRDTQYF. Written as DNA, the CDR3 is TGTGCCAGCAGTGATCTGACTAGCGGGAGTAGGGATACGCAGTATTTT.

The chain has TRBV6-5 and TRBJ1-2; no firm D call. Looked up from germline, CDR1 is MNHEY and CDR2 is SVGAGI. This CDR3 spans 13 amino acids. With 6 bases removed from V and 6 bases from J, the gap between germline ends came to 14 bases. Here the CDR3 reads CASSRTRSDGYTF. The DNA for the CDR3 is TGTGCCAGCAGCCGAACCCGGAGCGATGGCTACACCTTC.

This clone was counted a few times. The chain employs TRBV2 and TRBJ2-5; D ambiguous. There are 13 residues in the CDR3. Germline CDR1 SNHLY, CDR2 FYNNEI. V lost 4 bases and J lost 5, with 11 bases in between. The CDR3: CASSGHGPETQYF. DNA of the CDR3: TGTGCCAGCAGTGGGCATGGCCCCGAGACCCAGTACTTC.

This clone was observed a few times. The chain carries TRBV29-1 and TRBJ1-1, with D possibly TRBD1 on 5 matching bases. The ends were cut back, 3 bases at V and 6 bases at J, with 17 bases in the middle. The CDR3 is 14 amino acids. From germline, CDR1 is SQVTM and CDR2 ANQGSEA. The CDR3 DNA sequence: TGCAGCGTTGAGGAGGGGTTTTGGGGCCCTGAAGCTTTCTTT. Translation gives CSVEEGFWGPEAFF. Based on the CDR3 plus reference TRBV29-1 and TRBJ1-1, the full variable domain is SAVISQKPSRDICQRGTSLTIQCQVDSQVTMMFWYRQQPGQSLTLIATANQGSEATYESGFVIDKFPISRPNLTFSTLTVSNMSPEDSSIYLCSVEEGFWGPEAFFGQGTRLTVV.

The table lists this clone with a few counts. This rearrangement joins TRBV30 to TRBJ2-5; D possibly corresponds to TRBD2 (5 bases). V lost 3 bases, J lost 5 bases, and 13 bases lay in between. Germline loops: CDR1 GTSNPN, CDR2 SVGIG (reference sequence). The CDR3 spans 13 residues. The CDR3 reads CAWSGEPGETQYF. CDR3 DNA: TGTGCCTGGAGCGGTGAACCGGGGGAGACCCAGTACTTC. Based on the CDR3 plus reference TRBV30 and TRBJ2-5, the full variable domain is SQTIHQWPATLVQPVGSPLSLECTVEGTSNPNLYWYRQAAGRGLQLLFYSVGIGQISSEVPQNLSASRPQDRQFILSSKKLLLSDSGFYLCAWSGEPGETQYFGPGTRLLVL.

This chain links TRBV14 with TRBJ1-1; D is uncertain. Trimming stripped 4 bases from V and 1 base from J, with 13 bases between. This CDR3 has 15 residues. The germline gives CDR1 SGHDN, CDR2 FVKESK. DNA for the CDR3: TGTGCCAGCAGCCCCAGGACCTTACCGAACACTGAAGCTTTCTTT. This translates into CASSPRTLPNTEAFF.

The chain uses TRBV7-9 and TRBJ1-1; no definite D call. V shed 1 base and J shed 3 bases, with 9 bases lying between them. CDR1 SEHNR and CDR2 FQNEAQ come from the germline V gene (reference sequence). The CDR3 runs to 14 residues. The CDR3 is CASSLGGVDTEAFF. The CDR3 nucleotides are TGTGCCAGCAGCTTAGGCGGGGTGGACACTGAAGCTTTCTTT.

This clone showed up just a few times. CDR3 residues: CASSEARDQYEQYV. The CDR3 DNA sequence: TGTGCCAGCAGTGAAGCGCGGGATCAGTACGAGCAGTACGTC. This chain uses TRBV2 with TRBJ2-7; possible D gene TRBD2, 6 bases. The CDR3 is made up of 14 amino acids. V shed 0 bases and J shed 4 bases, with 10 bases lying between them. CDR1 and CDR2 from the germline V gene are SNHLY and FYNNEI.